This section outlines one TCR beta chain sequence together with its context. The antigen it binds to is not known. No clone much larger than this one lies a single base away; base qualities are absent. The ex vivo total memory CD4+ samples were sequenced at deep level, which gave a detection sensitivity of one cell in 200,000. The QIAamp DNA Micro Kit was used to extract genomic DNA from cell pellets, and spectrophotometry was used to check the DNA quantity and purity. The immunoSEQ multiplex PCR assay was used to amplify the TCR Vbeta CDR3 regions. The Illumina HiSeq platform was used to sequence the amplicons. Each retrieved sequence was 87 nucleotides long and included the CDR3 region. The published analysis was carried out like this. A clonotype was defined as a unique productive TCR Vbeta nucleotide sequence and was quantified by productive template frequency from ImmunoSEQ Analyzer V3.0. A threshold at the top 5th percentile of each frequency-ranked repertoire was used to define expanded clonotypes. Repertoire overlap was calculated as Chao-Jaccard using the R package fossil and displayed by nonmetric multidimensional scaling using the R package MASS. In TCRdb, the immuneACCESS table is reduced to in-frame sequences with V and J assigned. These tables do not hold every clone; where another copy was compared, an unresolved V gene accounts for under half, and the others remain unexplained. V and J calls and clone size come straight from that table; D and trimming were deduced from the DNA. Counted in this sample were some 30,000 clones; around 80% of them appeared once. The ten largest clones capture over 1.5% of the sample.

Memory CD4+ T cells, defined as all CD4+ cells other than CD45RA+CCR7+CD95- naive cells, were FACS-sorted on a FACSAria III to a purity of over 95%. Blood from healthy donors was obtained from blood donation centers in Switzerland. Total CD4+ T cells and monocytes were enriched by positive selection with CD4 and CD14 magnetic microbeads. CD8+, CD14+, CD16+, CD56+, CD19+ and CD25-bright cells were excluded before sorting. To assess in vivo expansion of bacteria-reactive clonotypes, total memory CD4+ T cells from a couple of blood donors were sequenced directly ex vivo. Peripheral blood mononuclear cells were isolated from donor blood using Ficoll-Paque Plus. CDR1 and CDR2, per the germline V gene, are SGHTA and FQGNSA. V is clipped by 5 bases and J by 4 bases, and the sequence between their germline boundaries is 13 bases long. The CDR3 runs 14 residues from the cysteine to the phenylalanine. The kept DNA is CDR3 alone, 42 bases in frame from the first base.

The data stem from a study of human CD4 T cells and Enterobacteriaceae (dated by TCRdb to the early 2020s). General study outcomes and caveats: In ex vivo samples, clonotypes with broad cross-reactivity seemed more expanded than specific clonotypes, as 11 of 19 and about 60% of the roughly 34 fell within the top 5%. The reactivity of ex vivo clonotypes was inferred solely through the matching of nucleotide sequences to CFSE-low cultures from the same donors.

The V gene is TRBV7-2 and the J gene is TRBJ2-3; no D segment can be confidently identified. Sequences were obtained from memory CD4+ T cells from blood. The sample's cell subset or site label, in plain terms: total memory CD4 T cells sorted directly ex vivo, unstimulated. This clonotype was obtained from a human donor in good health. The CDR3 in this case is CASSRPEKADTQYF. The nucleotides are TGTGCCAGCAGCCGTCCTGAGAAGGCAGATACGCAGTATTTT.